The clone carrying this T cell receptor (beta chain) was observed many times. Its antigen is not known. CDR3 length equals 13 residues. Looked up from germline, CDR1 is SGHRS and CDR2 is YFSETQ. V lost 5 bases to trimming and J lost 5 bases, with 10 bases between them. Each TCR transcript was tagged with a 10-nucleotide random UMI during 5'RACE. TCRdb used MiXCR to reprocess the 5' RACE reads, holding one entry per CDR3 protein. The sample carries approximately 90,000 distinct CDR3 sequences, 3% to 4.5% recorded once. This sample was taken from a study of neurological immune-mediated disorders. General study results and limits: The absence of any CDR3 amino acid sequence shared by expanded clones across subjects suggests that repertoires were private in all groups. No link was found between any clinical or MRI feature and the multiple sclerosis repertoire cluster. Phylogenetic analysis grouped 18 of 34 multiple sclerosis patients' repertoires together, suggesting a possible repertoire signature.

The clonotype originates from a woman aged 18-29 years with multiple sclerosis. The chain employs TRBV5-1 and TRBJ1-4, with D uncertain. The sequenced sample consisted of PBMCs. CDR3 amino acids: CASSSDGNEKLFF. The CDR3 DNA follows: TGCGCCAGCAGTTCGGACGGGAATGAAAAACTGTTTTTT.